These 21 T cell receptor beta chains were sequenced from one sample in a study of cytomegalovirus exposure and HLA in healthy donors. Amplification used 60 Vbeta primers and 13 Jbeta primers. The table came from immunoSEQ multiplex PCR; TCRdb's copy has only in-frame clones and leaves some out. There are about 180,000 clones in the sample; approximately 80% occur only once, and around 0.46% lies in the top ten. The sequencing input was PBMCs. The source is a woman in her forties or fifties in good health and CMV-seronegative.

Comment on this clone: Other DNA sequences in this sample translate to the same CDR3. The V call is TRBV7-9, the J call TRBJ1-1; D may be TRBD1 (6 bases). V shed 5 bases and J shed 5 bases, with 15 bases lying between them. The CDR3 totals 14 residues. CDR1 and CDR2 from the germline V gene are SEHNR and FQNEAQ (reference sequence). For the CDR3, the DNA is TGTGCCAGCAGCCTACAGGGTGCGAATACTGAAGCTTTCTTT. It yields the protein CASSLQGANTEAFF.

This chain connects TRBV2 to TRBJ1-5; a weak D match, TRBD1 (6 bases). V lost 5 bases to trimming and J lost 0 bases, with 8 bases between them. Germline V lookup: CDR1 SNHLY, CDR2 FYNNEI. CDR3 length equals 14 residues. Here the CDR3 reads CASSKDSSNQPQHF. The CDR3 bases are TGTGCCAGCAGTAAGGACAGTAGCAATCAGCCCCAGCATTTT.

The rearrangement joins TRBV5-1 to TRBJ1-2; D might be TRBD1 (5 bases). The CDR3 contains 13 residues. The germline gives CDR1 SGHRS, CDR2 YFSETQ. The ends were cut back, 1 base at V and 8 bases at J, with 12 bases in the middle. CDR3 DNA sequence: TGCGCCAGCAGCTTGACAGGCGCGGAGGGCTACACCTTC. Translating gives CASSLTGAEGYTF.

This clone has more than one count but fewer than ten. The chain has TRBV10-2 and TRBJ2-5; 9 bases fit TRBD1. The end of the DNA is better explained by TRBJ2-7, so the J call may be wrong. Germline V gives CDR1 WSHSY, CDR2 SAAADI. The CDR3 length is 14 residues. CDR3 sequence (DNA): TGCGCCAGCAGTGCCTACAGGGGGCTCTACGAGCAGTACTTC. As protein: CASSAYRGLYEQYF.

A few counts support this clone. V and J are TRBV28 and TRBJ1-2; TRBD1 agrees at 8 bases. This CDR3 has 15 amino acids. V lost 1 base, J lost 3 bases, and 4 bases stayed unmatched. The germline V gene encodes CDR1 MDHEN and CDR2 SYDVKM. CDR3 sequence (DNA): TGTGCCAGCAGTTTATCGGGGACAGGACACTATGGCTACACCTTC. It is translated as CASSLSGTGHYGYTF.

This clone was seen a few times. The rearrangement uses TRBV27 and TRBJ2-7; TRBD2 matches 9 bases. CDR1 is MNHEY and CDR2 is SMNVEV in the germline V gene (reference sequence). This CDR3 comprises 15 residues. V dropped 6 bases and J dropped 2; count of bases not matched to a gene: 8. The DNA for the CDR3 is TGTGCCAGCAGCCCCAATAGCGGGGGTACCTACGAGCAGTACTTC. Its protein is CASSPNSGGTYEQYF.

The chain recombines TRBV19 with TRBJ1-4; D may be TRBD1 (5 bases). CDR3 length equals 13 residues. CDR1 LNHDA and CDR2 SQIVND come from the germline V gene (reference sequence). V lost 10 bases to trimming and J lost 7 bases, with 16 bases between them. CDR3 protein: CATLRGVGEKLFF. CDR3 bases: TGTGCCACTCTAAGGGGTGTCGGTGAAAAACTGTTTTTT.

This clone was detected a few times. The J gene is TRBJ2-6, the V gene TRBV29-1; 10 bases line up with TRBD1. After removal of 6 bases from V and 0 bases from J, the junction contained 2 bases not matched to a gene. The CDR3 loop spans 15 amino acids. Germline V gene data show CDR1 as SQVTM and CDR2 as ANQGSEA. Here the CDR3 reads CSVWTGGSGANVLTF. CDR3 DNA sequence: TGCAGCGTGTGGACAGGGGGCTCTGGGGCCAACGTCCTGACTTTC. The full variable domain, in which reference TRBV29-1 and TRBJ2-6 provide the parts outside the CDR3, is SAVISQKPSRDICQRGTSLTIQCQVDSQVTMMFWYRQQPGQSLTLIATANQGSEATYESGFVIDKFPISRPNLTFSTLTVSNMSPEDSSIYLCSVWTGGSGANVLTFGAGSRLTVL.

The V gene is TRBV4-3, the J gene TRBJ2-1; 7 nucleotides match TRBD2. Germline CDR1 reads LGHNA; CDR2 reads YSLEER. V trimming: 0 bases; J trimming: 4 bases; junction bases outside the gene matches: 6. The CDR3 is 16 residues long. CDR3 loop: CASSQDPFGGYNEQFF. The CDR3 coding sequence is TGCGCCAGCAGCCAAGATCCTTTCGGGGGGTACAATGAGCAGTTCTTC.

The CDR3 DNA reads TGCGCCAGCAGCCAAGGACTAGCTCAATACGAGCAGTACTTC. Encoded protein: CASSQGLAQYEQYF. The V gene is TRBV4-1, the J gene TRBJ2-7; TRBD2 matches at 7 bases. The CDR3 sequence is 14 residues long. Germline V gives CDR1 MGHRA, CDR2 YSYEKL. The trim removed 1 base at V and 4 bases at J, leaving 4 bases unmatched.

This sequence joins TRBV7-2 and TRBJ2-1; TRBD2 agrees at 8 bases. Trimming removed 2 bases from V and 3 bases from J; junction bases left unmatched: 3. The germline gives CDR1 SGHTA, CDR2 FQGNSA. CDR3 length: 15 amino acids. The CDR3: CASSLFGGVYNEQFF. The CDR3 DNA reads as TGTGCCAGCAGCTTATTCGGGGGGGTCTACAATGAGCAGTTCTTC.

This chain links TRBV7-9 with TRBJ2-7; D might be TRBD2 (6 bases). The germline gives CDR1 SEHNR, CDR2 FQNEAQ (reference sequence). Trimming cost V 6 bases and J 1 base, with 10 bases left between them. The CDR3 sequence is 13 residues long. The CDR3 nucleotides read TGTGCCAGCAGGGAGGGGCCTTCCTACGAGCAGTACTTC. Its protein product is CASREGPSYEQYF.

This clone has only one observation. This rearrangement joins TRBV7-9 to TRBJ2-5, with 8 bases identical to TRBD1. Trimming at V came to 1 base and at J to 1 base, leaving 5 bases not matched to a gene. This CDR3 is built from 16 residues. Looked up from germline, CDR1 is SEHNR and CDR2 is FQNEAQ (reference sequence). The CDR3 nucleotides are TGTGCCAGCAGCTTAGGGTCCGGGACAGGCCAAGAGACCCAGTACTTC. It encodes CASSLGSGTGQETQYF. Supplemented by reference TRBV7-9 and TRBJ2-5, the full variable domain reads DTGVSQNPRHKITKRGQNVTFRCDPISEHNRLYWYRQTLGQGPEFLTYFQNEAQLEKSRLLSDRFSAERPKGSFSTLEIQRTEQGDSAMYLCASSLGSGTGQETQYFGPGTRLLVL.

Concerning this clone itself: The junction departs from germline at one end; a sequencing error may be responsible. J is TRBJ2-6 and V is TRBV5-4; a possible D gene is TRBD2 (5 bases). CDR1 SGHNT and CDR2 YYREEE come from the germline V gene (reference sequence). This CDR3 region has 13 residues. Here the CDR3 DNA reads TGTGCCACCCAGATGTACGGGGACAACGTCCTGACTTTC. It encodes CATQMYGDNVLTF.

The chain recombines TRBV12-5 with TRBJ2-5, with unresolved D. CDR1 and CDR2 from the germline V gene are LGHNT and FRNRAP. The CDR3 runs to 12 residues. The V end lost 5 bases, the J end lost 4 bases, and 8 bases lay between the germline ends. CDR3 sequence reads: CASGPSPETQYF. The DNA for the CDR3 is TGTGCTAGTGGTCCGAGTCCAGAGACCCAGTACTTC.

About this clone: One end of the junction is discordant with germline, which a read error may explain. This sequence joins TRBV6-1 and TRBJ1-4, with TRBD1 identical over 7 bases. The CDR3 loop spans 14 amino acids. Germline CDR1 is MNHNS and CDR2 is SASEGT. The CDR3 nucleotides read TGTGCCAGCAGCGAAGACAGGGTGGACGAAAAACTGTTTTTT. This encodes CASSEDRVDEKLFF.

The J gene is TRBJ2-3, the V gene TRBV7-9; a weak D match, TRBD1 (6 bases). The CDR3 is made up of 14 amino acids. Trimming removed 1 base from V and 4 bases from J, with 9 bases in between. Looked up from germline, CDR1 is SEHNR and CDR2 is FQNEAQ (reference sequence). The CDR3 sequence: CASSLDRVADTQYF. The CDR3 nucleotides read TGTGCCAGCAGCTTAGACAGGGTGGCAGATACGCAGTATTTT.

V is TRBV7-9 and J is TRBJ2-7, with a weak D call TRBD1 (7 bases). The CDR3 contains 16 residues. Germline assignment: CDR1 SEHNR and CDR2 FQNEAQ (reference sequence). V was pared by 0 bases and J by 1 base, with 13 bases between. The CDR3 sequence is CASSLAIQGRSYEQYF. The CDR3 coding sequence is TGTGCCAGCAGCTTAGCGATACAGGGGAGGTCCTACGAGCAGTACTTC.

J is TRBJ2-7 and V is TRBV30; 10 bases align to TRBD2. The V segment lost 1 base and the J segment 2 bases; nucleotides outside the gene matches: 23. The CDR3 contains 21 residues. In germline, CDR1 is GTSNPN, CDR2 SVGIG (reference sequence). CDR3: CAWSEPPTFSGRFPGTYEQYF. Written as DNA, the CDR3 is TGTGCCTGGAGTGAACCTCCAACCTTTAGCGGGAGGTTCCCTGGCACCTACGAGCAGTACTTC.

The V call is TRBV7-7, the J call TRBJ1-2; TRBD1 aligns across 7 bases. Germline V lookup: CDR1 SSHAT, CDR2 FNYEAQ (reference sequence). With V trimmed by 8 bases and J by 7 bases, 7 bases remained unmatched. This CDR3 contains 12 residues. In DNA, the CDR3 is TGTGCCAGCGGGTCGGGACAGCCTGGCTACACCTTC. It translates to CASGSGQPGYTF.

This clone has just one count. The rearrangement links TRBV19 to TRBJ1-3; D is possibly TRBD1 (5 bases). V was cut by 6 bases and J by 0 bases, with 12 bases left in between. The CDR3 runs 15 residues. Germline V CDR1 and CDR2: LNHDA, SQIVND (reference sequence). In DNA form, the CDR3 reads TGTGCCAGTAGCCCTTCGGGGGGCTCTGGAAACACCATATATTTT. Translating gives CASSPSGGSGNTIYF.